This T cell receptor (beta chain) was obtained from a study of cytomegalovirus exposure and HLA in healthy donors. Overall study: There were about 86 million unique TCRs (from HLA-typed donors) in an early data release. Findings and limits, study-wide: In a later analysis, DRB1 alleles had the most associated TCRs; HLA-C alleles the fewest. Cytomegalovirus-associated status was assigned to 150 or so TCR beta chains. While the bulk of TCR sequences proved rare, some public TCRs turned up in many donors.

CDR1 is GTSNPN, CDR2 SVGIG, per germline (reference sequence). The CDR3 is 16 amino acids. The V end lost 0 bases, the J end lost 3 bases, and 15 bases lay between the germline ends. Both 60 Vbeta primers and 13 Jbeta primers went into the PCR. Some clones are missing from TCRdb's copy, which holds only in-frame ones; the method was immunoSEQ multiplex PCR. The sample carries 80,000 or so clones, 65% to 75% recorded once. About this clone: Its target is unknown.

The chain employs TRBV30 and TRBJ2-1; TRBD1 is a possible D gene (5 bases). This receptor was taken from a man aged 25 to 40 in good health and CMV-seropositive. The sequenced material came from PBMCs. In DNA, the CDR3 is TGTGCCTGGAGTGTACAGGAGACCTCCATCTACAATGAGCAGTTCTTC. Amino acids: CAWSVQETSIYNEQFF.